The present T cell receptor beta chain was sequenced within a study of control samples from healthy donors and cancer patients. The CDR3 runs 16 residues. The junction had 8 bases not matched to a gene; V was cut back by 4 bases and J by 9 bases. The germline V gene has CDR1 MNHEY and CDR2 SMNVEV (reference sequence). TCRdb's copy holds only in-frame clones and misses some; the assay was immunoSEQ multiplex PCR. This sample yields 40,000 to 65,000 clones, of which roughly 87% are seen a single time; over 12% belongs to the top ten. The specimen was PBMCs. The origin of this receptor is a man in his sixties with head and neck cancer. The V gene is TRBV27, the J gene TRBJ1-6; 11 nucleotides match TRBD1. CDR3 sequence: CASSWTGGALGSPLHF. As DNA, the CDR3 is TGTGCCAGCAGTTGGACAGGGGGCGCATTGGGTTCACCCCTCCACTTT.